A single sample gave rise to the 2 T cell receptor beta chains below, sequenced in a study of blood T cell repertoires in COVID-19. TCRdb's copy holds only in-frame clones and misses some; the assay was immunoSEQ multiplex PCR. The table lists 45,000 to 65,000 clones, 85% to 95% of them singletons. Source material: peripheral blood. The receptor set was obtained from a human donor in a cohort sampled during active COVID-19.

This chain uses TRBV5-6 with TRBJ2-5; D is perhaps TRBD1 (5 bases). This CDR3 comprises 14 residues. V was clipped by 4 bases and J by 1 base, with 11 bases between them. Germline CDR1 is SGHDT and CDR2 is YYEEEE. As DNA, the CDR3 is TGTGCCAGCAGCCAGGGTGGGTTCCAAGAGACCCAGTACTTC. As protein: CASSQGGFQETQYF.

The gene calls are TRBV5-6 and TRBJ2-1; D remains unclear. CDR3 length: 18 residues. Germline lookup yields CDR1 SGHDT and CDR2 YYEEEE. Trimming cost V 3 bases and J 1 base, with 20 bases left between them. The CDR3 here is CASSSNPESIASYNEQFF. The CDR3 coding sequence is TGTGCCAGCAGCTCGAACCCCGAGTCTATTGCATCCTACAATGAGCAGTTCTTC.